The T cell receptor beta chain under discussion was sequenced for a study of technical replicates of blood from a few donors. Method: immunoSEQ multiplex PCR; TCRdb's copy keeps in-frame clones and lacks some. The repertoire has tens of thousands of clones, roughly 94% of them found once; the top ten carry less than 0.4%. This sequence was found in a human donor in good health. Sequencing input: T cells isolated from PBMCs.

The CDR3 DNA reads as TGTGCCAGCAGCGTAGAAGGGACACGGGCCCCAAATGAGCAGTTCTTC. This encodes CASSVEGTRAPNEQFF. V gene TRBV9 combines with J gene TRBJ2-1; a weak D match, TRBD1 (6 bases). V was clipped by 0 bases and J by 7 bases, with 17 bases between them. This CDR3 has 16 residues. In germline, CDR1 is SGDLS, CDR2 YYNGEE.